The 9 T cell receptor beta chains below come from one sample, sequenced in a study of neurological immune-mediated disorders. This sample's time point: longitudinal time-point 3. TCRdb ran MiXCR on the 5' RACE reads and lists one entry per CDR3 protein. Of approximately 85,000 distinct CDR3 sequences detected, 4.3% appear once; the ten largest clones hold less than 7.5%. Input material: PBMCs. These receptors originate from a woman aged 55-69 years with multiple sclerosis.

The sample holds many counts of this clonotype. V is TRBV5-1 and J is TRBJ2-7; D gene unclear. Between the trimmed V and J ends, which lost 0 bases and 5 bases, there was a span of 15 bases. CDR1 and CDR2 (germline): SGHRS, YFSETQ. There are 15 residues in the CDR3. The CDR3 region has the DNA TGCGCCAGCAGCTTGGACGGCGACAAGACGGACGAGCAGTACTTC. This translates into CASSLDGDKTDEQYF.

This clonotype has at least ten counts. The rearrangement uses TRBV3-1 and TRBJ2-5; D may be TRBD1 or TRBD2 (6 bases each). The V end lost 1 base, the J end lost 2 bases, and 17 bases lay between the germline ends. The CDR3 is 17 residues long. Germline-derived CDR1 and CDR2 are LGHDT and YNNKEL (reference sequence). In nucleotides, the CDR3 is TGTGCCAGCAGCCAAGGAGAGGGGGGAAGCTCACAAGAGACCCAGTACTTC. It codes for CASSQGEGGSSQETQYF.

In its sample, this clonotype was seen many times. The chain joins TRBV7-8 to TRBJ1-6; the D is unclear. The germline V gene has CDR1 SGHVS and CDR2 FQNEAQ. CDR3 length: 16 residues. Trimming shortened V by 1 base and J by 7 bases, and 14 bases separated the two germline ends. This CDR3 is CASSLGEGVWNSPLHF. The CDR3 DNA sequence: TGTGCCAGCAGCTTAGGGGAGGGCGTATGGAATTCACCCCTCCACTTT.

This clonotype came up many times. This rearrangement joins TRBV5-1 to TRBJ2-2, with TRBD1 matching over 11 bases. With 4 bases clipped from V and 4 bases from J, the junction kept 6 bases outside the gene matches. Germline lookup yields CDR1 SGHRS and CDR2 YFSETQ. This CDR3 is built from 16 residues. The CDR3 loop reads CASSTGTGGGTGELFF. Written as DNA, the CDR3 is TGCGCCAGCAGCACTGGGACAGGGGGAGGCACCGGGGAGCTGTTTTTT.

This clonotype has ten or more counts. This chain connects TRBV5-1 to TRBJ2-7; TRBD2 matches 7 bases. V shed 7 bases and J 5 bases; nucleotides not matched to a gene: 6. Germline CDR1 and CDR2: SGHRS and YFSETQ. The CDR3 spans 12 residues. The CDR3 DNA reads TGCGCCAGCGGGAGGGAAGGGAACGAGCAGTACTTC. Its protein product is CASGREGNEQYF.

This clonotype has at least ten counts. The chain joins TRBV5-1 to TRBJ2-3; TRBD2 matches at 9 bases. The CDR3 runs to 22 residues. CDR1 is SGHRS and CDR2 is YFSETQ in the germline V gene. Germline trimming cut 0 bases from V and 0 bases from J; bases unmatched to any gene: 20. The CDR3 loop reads CASSLGSRLAGPKRLSTDTQYF. The CDR3 bases are TGCGCCAGCAGCTTGGGGTCGCGGCTAGCGGGGCCGAAGCGGTTAAGCACAGATACGCAGTATTTT.

This clonotype was detected a few times. The chain carries TRBV28 and TRBJ2-7; 8 bases fit TRBD1. The germline V gene has CDR1 MDHEN and CDR2 SYDVKM. The CDR3 covers 13 residues. Losses at the gene ends were 10 bases for V and 6 bases for J; bases not matched to a gene: 11. The CDR3 DNA reads as TGTGCCACGAACCAGGGGGCCCAGGCCGAGCAGTACTTC. Residues: CATNQGAQAEQYF.

There are many counts of this clonotype. This sequence joins TRBV27 and TRBJ2-2, with D maybe TRBD1 (6 bases). Germline V lookup: CDR1 MNHEY, CDR2 SMNVEV (reference sequence). V was shortened by 8 bases and J by 3 bases, with 22 bases between the two germline ends. This CDR3 has 17 residues. The CDR3 loop is CASGATHGQGYTGELFF. The CDR3 DNA reads TGTGCCAGCGGGGCCACACACGGGCAGGGGTACACCGGGGAGCTGTTTTTT.

This clonotype was recorded at least ten times. The rearrangement joins TRBV20-1 to TRBJ2-1; D is ambiguous. Germline V gene data show CDR1 as DFQATT and CDR2 as SNEGSKA (reference sequence). This CDR3 region has 14 residues. Trimming pared 7 bases from V and 0 bases from J, leaving 13 bases between. CDR3 loop: CSVRRVSSYNEQFF. The CDR3 region has the DNA TGCAGTGTCAGACGGGTAAGCTCCTACAATGAGCAGTTCTTC.